This paragraph reports one T cell receptor (beta chain). Using immunoSEQ multiplex PCR, the repertoire was profiled, and TCRdb retains in-frame clones only, with some absent. Here the sample spans some 80,000 clones, about 88% being singletons. The germline V and J ends were trimmed by 0 bases and 4 bases, with 31 bases remaining between them. This CDR3 is 21 amino acids long. Germline-derived CDR1 and CDR2 are MNHNS and SASEGT. These data originate in a study of blood T cell repertoires in COVID-19. V usage is TRBV6-1 and J usage is TRBJ2-7; unclear D gene. Sequencing used peripheral blood. This receptor was taken from a human donor in a cohort sampled during active COVID-19. CDR3 DNA: TGTGCCAGCAGTGAAGCTGTATCATCAATCTGGCCTAACCTGAGGAATTACGAGCAGTACTTC. Encoded protein: CASSEAVSSIWPNLRNYEQYF.